This T cell receptor beta chain emerged from a study of cytomegalovirus exposure and HLA in healthy donors. Overall study results and limits: Among CMV-associated TCR beta chains, most appeared HLA-restricted in a later analysis. Solely CMV serostatus was available to characterize immune exposure.

CDR1 and CDR2 from the germline V gene are SGDLS and YYNGEE. The V and J ends lost 2 bases and 0 bases, in that order; junction bases with no gene match: 6. CDR3 length: 17 amino acids. The PCR made use of 60 Vbeta and 13 Jbeta primers. Generated by immunoSEQ multiplex PCR, the TCRdb table keeps only in-frame clones and is missing some. The sample lists approximately 160,000 clones; approximately 80% were seen once. As concerns this clone: Its antigen is undetermined.

The genes are TRBV9 and TRBJ2-1; 9 nucleotides agree with TRBD2. Sequencing used PBMCs. This receptor was taken from a female donor in good health and CMV-seronegative. CDR3 in amino acids: CASSVGAGGPSYNEQFF. CDR3 bases: TGTGCCAGCAGCGTCGGAGCGGGGGGACCCTCCTACAATGAGCAGTTCTTC.